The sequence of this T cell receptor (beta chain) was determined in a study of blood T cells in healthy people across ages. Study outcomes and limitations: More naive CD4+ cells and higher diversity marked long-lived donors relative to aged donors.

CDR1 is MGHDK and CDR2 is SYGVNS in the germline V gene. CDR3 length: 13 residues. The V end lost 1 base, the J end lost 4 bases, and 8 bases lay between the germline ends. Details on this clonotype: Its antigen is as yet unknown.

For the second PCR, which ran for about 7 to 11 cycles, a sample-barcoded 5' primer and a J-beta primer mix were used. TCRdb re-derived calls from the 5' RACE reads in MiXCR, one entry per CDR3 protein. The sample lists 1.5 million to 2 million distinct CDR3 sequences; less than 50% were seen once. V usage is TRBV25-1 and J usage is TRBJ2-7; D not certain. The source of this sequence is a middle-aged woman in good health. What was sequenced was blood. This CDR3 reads CASSEFAGYEQYF. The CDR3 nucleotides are TGTGCCAGCAGTGAATTTGCTGGGTACGAGCAGTACTTC.